This TCR beta chain emerged from a study of PD-1 blockade in mismatch repair-deficient tumors. Study-wide background: Enrolled about 2013-2016, patients had progressing, pretreated mismatch repair-deficient cancers of 12 to 13 types.

A remark on this clone: Other DNA sequences in this sample translate to the same CDR3.

Generated by immunoSEQ multiplex PCR, the TCRdb table keeps only in-frame clones and is missing some. The top ten hold 4% to 6% of the sample, which has around 110,000 clones, more than 60% seen once. Sequencing was performed on peripheral blood, taken around 60 weeks after starting pembrolizumab. This clonotype originated in an adult with mismatch repair-deficient cancer.

The CDR3 DNA sequence: TGTGCCAGCAGCTACGGAGGCGAGCAGTTCTTC. It encodes CASSYGGEQFF. The chain couples TRBV11-2 to TRBJ2-1; D is possibly TRBD2 (5 bases). This CDR3 is built from 11 residues. V was trimmed by 4 bases and J by 10 bases, leaving 8 bases between them. CDR1 and CDR2 from the germline V gene are SGHAT and FQNNGV.